The 28 T cell receptor beta chains in this list originate from one sample, sequenced in a study of shared clonotypes between healthy human individuals. CD8 cells classed as naive were CD45RO-negative and positively selected for CCR7, excluding terminally differentiated effector memory CD45RA+ cells. The data were produced by immunoSEQ multiplex PCR, yet TCRdb's version contains in-frame clones alone and is incomplete. Here the sample spans hundreds of thousands of clones, 98% being singletons. What was sequenced was naive CD8+ T cells sorted from blood. These receptors were obtained from a man aged 30 to 45 in good health.

The count of this clone is one. The chain is built from TRBV6-5 and TRBJ2-3, with a possible D match to TRBD2 (5 bases). V shed 6 bases and J shed 5 bases, with 6 bases lying between them. Per germline, CDR1 MNHEY and CDR2 SVGAGI. The CDR3 runs to 11 residues. This CDR3 reads CASRGGDTQYF. The CDR3 coding sequence is TGTGCCAGCAGAGGAGGAGATACGCAGTATTTT.

The CDR3 loop reads CASTPSGDDEQYF. CDR3 sequence (DNA): TGTGCCAGCACCCCAAGTGGGGACGACGAGCAGTACTTC. The chain has TRBV6-1 and TRBJ2-7; D may match TRBD1 or TRBD2 (5 bases each). CDR1 and CDR2 (germline): MNHNS, SASEGT. The CDR3 sequence is 13 residues long. Trimming pared 7 bases from V and 5 bases from J, leaving 15 bases between.

This chain links TRBV11-2 with TRBJ2-2; no clear D. CDR1 is SGHAT and CDR2 is FQNNGV in the germline V gene. This CDR3 spans 15 amino acids. Trimming took off 3 bases at V and 0 bases at J, with 8 bases between the two ends. The CDR3 is CASSFDLANTGELFF. The CDR3 DNA is TGTGCCAGCAGCTTTGACCTAGCGAACACCGGGGAGCTGTTTTTT.

The chain couples TRBV29-1 to TRBJ2-7, with D perhaps matching TRBD1 or TRBD2 (6 bases each). The CDR3 has 15 residues. Germline V lookup: CDR1 SQVTM, CDR2 ANQGSEA. V was trimmed by 2 bases and J by 1 base, leaving 15 bases between them. CDR3 DNA sequence: TGCAGCGTTGAAATCCGGGGGCAGGAGTCCTACGAGCAGTACTTC. Residues: CSVEIRGQESYEQYF.

There are a few counts of this clone. For the CDR3, the DNA is TGTGCCAGCAGCCATGGGGGTCAGCTTAACTATGGCTACACCTTC. This encodes CASSHGGQLNYGYTF. The chain recombines TRBV14 with TRBJ1-2; D is possibly TRBD1 (5 bases). Germline V CDR1 and CDR2: SGHDN, FVKESK. This CDR3 region has 15 residues. V was trimmed by 3 bases and J by 1 base, leaving 12 bases between them. The variable domain in full, with the rest retrieved from reference TRBV14 and TRBJ1-2, is EAGVTQFPSHSVIEKGQTVTLRCDPISGHDNLYWYRRVMGKEIKFLLHFVKESKQDESGMPNNRFLAERTGGTYSTLKVQPAELEDSGVYFCASSHGGQLNYGYTFGSGTRLTVV.

The V and J genes are TRBV7-6 and TRBJ2-7, with D maybe TRBD1 (5 bases). This CDR3 contains 14 residues. The germline V gene encodes CDR1 SGHVS and CDR2 FNYEAQ. With 1 base removed from V and 3 bases from J, the gap between germline ends came to 10 bases. CDR3 coding DNA: TGTGCCAGCAGCTTAGGTGACAGAGGCTACGAGCAGTACTTC. Its protein is CASSLGDRGYEQYF.

The genes are TRBV9 and TRBJ2-1, with D unclear. Germline V CDR1 and CDR2: SGDLS, YYNGEE. The CDR3 contains 16 residues. Trimming shortened V by 3 bases and J by 7 bases, and 20 bases separated the two germline ends. CDR3: CASSGKYGPLRNEQFF. Here the CDR3 DNA reads TGTGCCAGCAGCGGAAAATATGGACCTCTCCGGAATGAGCAGTTCTTC.

The gene calls are TRBV2 and TRBJ2-2, with D perhaps matching TRBD1 (9 bases). The CDR3 length is 18 residues. V dropped 11 bases and J dropped 0 bases, with 25 bases sitting between them. Germline V gives CDR1 SNHLY, CDR2 FYNNEI. The CDR3 DNA is TGTGCCTTCGTAGCGGGACAGGGTGGGTTCGCGAACACCGGGGAGCTGTTTTTT. Amino acid sequence: CAFVAGQGGFANTGELFF.

As to this clone: At one end the junction does not follow the germline gene, possibly because of a read error. The chain carries TRBV7-2 and TRBJ2-3; 7 bases are a match to TRBD2. The length of the CDR3 is 12 residues. Germline V CDR1 and CDR2: SGHTA, FQGNSA. CDR3 sequence: CASSFGGSPGVF. The CDR3 nucleotides are TGTGCCAGCAGCTTTGGCGGGAGCCCTGGGGTATTT.

This clone has only one observation. This rearrangement joins TRBV5-5 to TRBJ1-4; D is unclear. V dropped 2 bases and J dropped 6 bases, with 8 bases sitting between them. This CDR3 has 13 amino acids. In germline, CDR1 is SGHKS, CDR2 YYEKEE (reference sequence). CDR3 loop: CASSFVPDEKLFF. Written as DNA, the CDR3 is TGTGCCAGCAGCTTCGTCCCCGATGAAAAACTGTTTTTT.

The chain couples TRBV11-2 to TRBJ1-2; D call uncertain. Looked up from germline, CDR1 is SGHAT and CDR2 is FQNNGV. CDR3 size: 12 residues. V shed 5 bases and J shed 7 bases, with 11 bases lying between them. CDR3 in amino acids: CASSPDRSGYTF. The CDR3 nucleotides read TGTGCCAGCAGCCCAGACCGGTCTGGCTACACCTTC.

The chain carries TRBV7-6 and TRBJ2-5; D unresolved. Between the trimmed V and J ends, which lost 0 bases and 2 bases, there was a span of 10 bases. Germline V lookup: CDR1 SGHVS, CDR2 FNYEAQ. The CDR3 runs to 15 residues. Here the CDR3 DNA reads TGTGCCAGCAGCTTAGCTTCTGACATACAAGAGACCCAGTACTTC. It specifies CASSLASDIQETQYF. The whole variable domain, filled in from reference TRBV7-6 and TRBJ2-5, reads GAGVSQSPRYKVTKRGQDVALRCDPISGHVSLYWYRQALGQGPEFLTYFNYEAQQDKSGLPNDRFSAERPEGSISTLTIQRTEQRDSAMYRCASSLASDIQETQYFGPGTRLLVL.

The rearrangement links TRBV11-2 to TRBJ2-1, with D tentatively TRBD1 (5 bases). The V gene's germline CDR1 is SGHAT and CDR2 FQNNGV. V was pared by 5 bases and J by 0 bases, with 11 bases between. CDR3 size: 15 residues. The CDR3 coding sequence is TGTGCCAGCAGCCTACAGGTTAGCTCCTACAATGAGCAGTTCTTC. Its translation is CASSLQVSSYNEQFF.

The chain uses TRBV30 and TRBJ1-2; D uncertain. Per germline, CDR1 GTSNPN and CDR2 SVGIG (reference sequence). V lost 3 bases and J 1 base, leaving 12 bases between the germline ends. The CDR3 has 14 amino acids. The CDR3 DNA follows: TGTGCCTGGAGCCCCGGGATCCTTAACTATGGCTACACCTTC. It translates to CAWSPGILNYGYTF.

This chain connects TRBV11-2 to TRBJ2-7; no definite D call. Germline-derived CDR1 and CDR2 are SGHAT and FQNNGV. V dropped 5 bases and J dropped 3 bases, with 11 bases sitting between them. The CDR3 consists of 13 residues. As DNA, the CDR3 is TGTGCCAGCAGCCCCTGGAAAGACTACGAGCAGTACTTC. Translated, it gives CASSPWKDYEQYF.

The CDR3 reads CASSQVGQITLDEQFF. The CDR3 DNA reads TGCGCCAGCAGCCAAGTCGGACAGATCACTCTAGATGAGCAGTTCTTC. This chain links TRBV4-1 with TRBJ2-1, with D possibly being TRBD1 (6 bases). CDR1 and CDR2 from the germline V gene are MGHRA and YSYEKL. Trimming removed 1 base at V and 8 bases at J, with 18 bases between. CDR3 length: 16 amino acids.

The chain links TRBV27 to TRBJ2-3; perhaps TRBD1 as D (6 bases). This CDR3 has 11 residues. V was trimmed by 5 bases and J by 11 bases, leaving 11 bases between them. In germline, CDR1 is MNHEY, CDR2 SMNVEV (reference sequence). The CDR3 loop reads CASSSLQGQYF. The CDR3 DNA follows: TGTGCCAGCAGTAGTTTACAGGGGCAGTATTTT.

The chain has TRBV7-2 and TRBJ1-5; the D gene is possibly TRBD1 (5 bases). The CDR3 is 16 residues long. Germline V lookup: CDR1 SGHTA, CDR2 FQGNSA. V lost 2 bases and J 0 bases, leaving 11 bases between the germline ends. The CDR3 bases are TGTGCCAGCAGCTTATTGGCCGGGGCTAGCAATCAGCCCCAGCATTTT. It yields the protein CASSLLAGASNQPQHF. The whole variable domain, remainder taken from reference TRBV7-2 and TRBJ1-5, is GAGVSQSPSNKVTEKGKDVELRCDPISGHTALYWYRQSLGQGLEFLIYFQGNSAPDKSGLPSDRFSAERTGGSVSTLTIQRTQQEDSAVYLCASSLLAGASNQPQHFGDGTRLSIL.

About this clone itself: Other nucleotide sequences in the sample specify the same CDR3. The rearrangement uses TRBV27 and TRBJ2-5, with a possible D match to TRBD1 (6 bases). From germline, CDR1 is MNHEY and CDR2 SMNVEV (reference sequence). V was cut by 2 bases and J by 1 base, with 8 bases left in between. This CDR3 comprises 14 residues. The CDR3 nucleotides are TGTGCCAGCAGTTTACTAGGGGGCCAAGAGACCCAGTACTTC. Amino acids: CASSLLGGQETQYF.

The rearrangement links TRBV4-1 to TRBJ1-1, with D unclear. V was pared by 2 bases and J by 0 bases, with 4 bases between. Germline V gene data show CDR1 as MGHRA and CDR2 as YSYEKL. The CDR3 has 13 amino acids. CDR3 nucleotides: TGCGCCAGCAGCCAAATTCTGAACACTGAAGCTTTCTTT. Protein product: CASSQILNTEAFF.

The rearrangement links TRBV29-1 to TRBJ1-2, with no clear D. Between the trimmed V and J ends, which lost 7 bases and 7 bases, there was a span of 16 bases. Germline lookup yields CDR1 SQVTM and CDR2 ANQGSEA. The CDR3 has 12 amino acids. In DNA, the CDR3 is TGCAGCGCCACCAGTGGCAGCGGTGGCTACACCTTC. The encoded protein is CSATSGSGGYTF.

The genes are TRBV4-1 and TRBJ2-5, with 7 bases that match TRBD1. This CDR3 comprises 14 residues. Germline trimming cut 1 base from V and 5 bases from J; bases unmatched to any gene: 4. Germline CDR1 is MGHRA and CDR2 is YSYEKL. For the CDR3, the DNA is TGCGCCAGCAGCCAAGTATCAGGGGGTGAGACCCAGTACTTC. This sequence encodes CASSQVSGGETQYF.

This clone has more than one count but fewer than ten. This sequence joins TRBV19 and TRBJ1-5, with D possibly TRBD1 on 6 matching bases. Germline values: CDR1 LNHDA, CDR2 SQIVND (reference sequence). Trimming stripped 4 bases from V and 6 bases from J, with 16 bases between. The CDR3 has 15 amino acids. CDR3 nucleotide sequence: TGTGCCAGTAGTAGTTGGTCAGGGGACCGTCAGCCCCAGCATTTT. Protein sequence: CASSSWSGDRQPQHF.

This chain joins TRBV28 and TRBJ2-7; D not resolved. The CDR3 totals 15 residues. Germline CDR1 reads MDHEN; CDR2 reads SYDVKM. V lost 8 bases, J lost 1 base, and 18 bases lay in between. The CDR3 here is CASGLVSGTSYEQYF. The CDR3 DNA reads as TGTGCCAGCGGCTTGGTCAGTGGAACATCCTACGAGCAGTACTTC. Full variable domain (remainder filled in from reference TRBV28 and TRBJ2-7): DVKVTQSSRYLVKRTGEKVFLECVQDMDHENMFWYRQDPGLGLRLIYFSYDVKMKEKGDIPEGYSVSREKKERFSLILESASTNQTSMYLCASGLVSGTSYEQYFGPGTRLTVT.

This rearrangement joins TRBV7-8 to TRBJ2-7; D perhaps matches TRBD1 (6 bases). V lost 3 bases to trimming and J lost 5 bases, with 8 bases between them. The CDR3 consists of 12 residues. Germline V gene data show CDR1 as SGHVS and CDR2 as FQNEAQ. CDR3 in amino acids: CASSLRQDEQYF. The CDR3 DNA reads TGTGCCAGCAGCTTGCGACAGGACGAGCAGTACTTC.

This chain joins TRBV7-8 and TRBJ1-4; D ambiguous. The V end lost 2 bases, the J end lost 0 bases, and 19 bases lay between the germline ends. This CDR3 has 19 residues. Germline V gene lookup returns CDR1 SGHVS and CDR2 FQNEAQ. This chain's CDR3 is CASSLFTGSSLSTNEKLFF. DNA of the CDR3: TGTGCCAGCAGCTTATTCACCGGTTCATCCCTCTCAACTAATGAAAAACTGTTTTTT.

V usage is TRBV7-3 and J usage is TRBJ2-1; 14 positions match TRBD2. Trimming cost V 4 bases and J 8 bases; bases outside gene matches: 7. The CDR3 runs to 16 residues. The germline V gene has CDR1 SGHTA and CDR2 FQGTGA. Written as DNA, the CDR3 is TGTGCCAGCAGCTCCGGAGTGACTAGCGGGAGGGATGAGCAGTTCTTC. Its translation: CASSSGVTSGRDEQFF.

The rearrangement links TRBV27 to TRBJ2-1; 14 nucleotides agree with TRBD2. CDR3 length: 22 residues. From germline, CDR1 is MNHEY and CDR2 SMNVEV (reference sequence). V lost 5 bases, J lost 7 bases, and 25 bases stayed unmatched. The CDR3 loop reads CASSLLPGLAGVAPLFPNEQFF. The CDR3 nucleotides are TGTGCCAGCAGTCTTCTTCCGGGACTAGCGGGAGTCGCTCCCCTGTTCCCTAATGAGCAGTTCTTC.